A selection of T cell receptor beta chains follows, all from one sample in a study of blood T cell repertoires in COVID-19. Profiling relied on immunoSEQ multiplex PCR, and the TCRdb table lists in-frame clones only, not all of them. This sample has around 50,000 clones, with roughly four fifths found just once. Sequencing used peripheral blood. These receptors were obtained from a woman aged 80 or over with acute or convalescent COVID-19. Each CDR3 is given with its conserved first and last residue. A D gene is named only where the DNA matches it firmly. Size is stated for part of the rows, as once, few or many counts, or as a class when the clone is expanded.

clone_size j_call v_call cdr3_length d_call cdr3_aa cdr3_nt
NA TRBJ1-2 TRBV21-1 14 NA CASSKRPRYDGYTF TGTGCCAGCAGCAAACGTCCCAGGTATGATGGCTACACCTTC
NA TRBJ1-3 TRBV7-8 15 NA CASSLASGSGNTIYF TGTGCCAGCAGCTTAGCCTCGGGATCGGGAAACACCATATATTTT
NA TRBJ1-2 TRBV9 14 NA CASSVELPNYGYTF TGTGCCAGCAGCGTCGAGCTCCCCAACTATGGCTACACCTTC
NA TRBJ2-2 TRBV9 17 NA CASSVVGGEPNTGELFF TGTGCCAGCAGCGTAGTTGGGGGCGAGCCGAACACCGGGGAGCTGTTTTTT
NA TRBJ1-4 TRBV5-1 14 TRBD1 CASSNRGSNEKLFF TGCGCCAGCAGTAACAGGGGGTCTAATGAAAAACTGTTTTTT
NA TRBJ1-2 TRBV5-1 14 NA CARSVAGGPGGYTF TGCGCCCGCAGCGTGGCCGGGGGGCCGGGGGGCTACACCTTC
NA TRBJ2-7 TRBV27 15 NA CASKPLQGISYEQYF TGTGCCAGTAAGCCCCTTCAGGGGATCTCCTACGAGCAGTACTTC
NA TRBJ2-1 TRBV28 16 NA CASGRPDRELSVKQFF TGTGCCAGCGGGAGGCCCGACAGGGAACTTAGCGTTAAGCAGTTCTTC
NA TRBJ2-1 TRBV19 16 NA CASNRQGSQSSGEQFF TGTGCCAGTAACCGCCAGGGATCCCAATCCTCCGGTGAGCAGTTCTTC
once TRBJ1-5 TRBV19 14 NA CASRSGGPNQPQHF TGTGCCAGCAGATCGGGGGGACCCAATCAGCCCCAGCATTTT
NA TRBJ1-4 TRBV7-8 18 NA CASSLKSRGLGSNEKLFF TGTGCCAGCAGCTTAAAGTCCAGGGGCTTGGGGAGTAATGAAAAACTGTTTTTT
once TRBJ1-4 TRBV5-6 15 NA CASSAAGGAGEKLFF TGTGCCAGCAGCGCGGCGGGGGGCGCGGGTGAAAAACTGTTTTTT
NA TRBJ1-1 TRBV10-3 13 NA CAISEGQGFEAFF TGTGCCATCAGTGAGGGGCAGGGGTTTGAAGCTTTCTTT
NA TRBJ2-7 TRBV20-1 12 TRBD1 CSASQTGVEQYF TGCAGTGCTAGTCAGACAGGGGTCGAGCAGTACTTC
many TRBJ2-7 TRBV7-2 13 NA CASSLRDGYEQYF TGTGCCAGCAGCTTGAGAGATGGCTACGAGCAGTACTTC
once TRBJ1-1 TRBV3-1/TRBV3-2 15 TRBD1 CASSFRDRGRTEAFF TGTGCCAGCAGCTTCCGGGACAGGGGGCGGACTGAAGCTTTCTTT
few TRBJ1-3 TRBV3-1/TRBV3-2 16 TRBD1 CASSPRTDRAGNTIYF TGTGCCAGCAGCCCTCGAACGGACAGGGCCGGAAACACCATATATTTT
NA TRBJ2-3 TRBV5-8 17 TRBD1 CASSGWTGATSTDTQYF TGTGCCAGCAGCGGATGGACAGGGGCTACTAGCACAGATACGCAGTATTTT
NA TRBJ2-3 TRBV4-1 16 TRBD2 CASSQGPGRVTDTQYF TGCGCCAGCAGCCAAGGGCCCGGGAGGGTTACAGATACGCAGTATTTT
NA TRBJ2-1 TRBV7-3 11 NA CASSSGTKKFF TGTGCCAGCAGCTCCGGGACAAAAAAATTCTTC
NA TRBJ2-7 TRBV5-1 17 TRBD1 CASSSDRGRARDYEQYF TGCGCCAGCAGCTCCGACAGGGGGCGCGCCCGTGACTACGAGCAGTACTTC
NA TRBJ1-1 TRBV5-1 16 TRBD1 CASSLGAGGTDSEAFF TGCGCCAGCAGCTTGGGGGCAGGGGGCACAGATTCCGAAGCTTTCTTT
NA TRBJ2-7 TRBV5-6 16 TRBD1 CASSWGDRLSSYEQYF TGTGCCAGCAGCTGGGGGGACAGGCTTAGCTCCTACGAGCAGTACTTC
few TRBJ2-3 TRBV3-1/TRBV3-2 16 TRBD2 CASSQASGGRRDTQYF TGTGCCAGCAGCCAGGCCAGCGGGGGGCGTAGAGATACGCAGTATTTT
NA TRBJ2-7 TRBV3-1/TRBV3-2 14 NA CASSRDGGSYEQYF TGTGCCAGCAGCCGGGACGGGGGCTCCTACGAGCAGTACTTC
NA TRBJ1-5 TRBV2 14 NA CASSDLGFDQPQHF TGTGCCAGCAGTGATCTTGGCTTTGATCAGCCCCAGCATTTT
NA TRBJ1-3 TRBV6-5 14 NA CASSQGTTGNTIYF TGTGCCAGCAGTCAGGGGACTACTGGAAACACCATATATTTT
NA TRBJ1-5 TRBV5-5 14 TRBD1 CASSWDSFNQPQHF TGTGCCAGCAGCTGGGACAGCTTCAATCAGCCCCAGCATTTT
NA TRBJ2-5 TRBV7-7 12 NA CASGRGLETQYF TGTGCCAGCGGAAGGGGTTTGGAGACCCAGTACTTC
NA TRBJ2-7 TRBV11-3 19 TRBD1 CASSLVRRASGQGAREQYF TGTGCCAGCAGCTTAGTTAGGAGGGCGTCGGGACAGGGGGCGCGAGAGCAGTACTTC
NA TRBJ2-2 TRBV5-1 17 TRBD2 CASTFGTLREGTGELFF TGCGCCAGCACCTTTGGGACCCTCCGGGAGGGTACCGGGGAGCTGTTTTTT
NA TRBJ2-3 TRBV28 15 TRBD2 CASSFLGTSGHTQYF TGTGCCAGCAGTTTCTTGGGGACTAGCGGCCATACGCAGTATTTT
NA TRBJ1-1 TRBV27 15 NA CASREATGSGTEAFF TGTGCCAGCAGGGAGGCCACAGGGTCGGGCACTGAAGCTTTCTTT
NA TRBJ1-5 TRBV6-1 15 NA CASSERRGGNQPQHF TGTGCCAGCAGTGAACGGCGTGGGGGGAACCAGCCCCAGCATTTT
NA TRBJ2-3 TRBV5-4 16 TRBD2 CASSLGPTSGGDTQYF TGTGCCAGCAGCTTGGGACCGACTAGCGGGGGGGATACGCAGTATTTT
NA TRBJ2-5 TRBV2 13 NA CAGTRDLKETQYF TGTGCCGGCACCCGGGACTTAAAAGAGACCCAGTACTTC